These T cell receptor beta chains were read from a single sample in a study of human T cells and chemical hapten exposure. One entry per CDR3 protein results from TCRdb running MiXCR on the RACE reads. The sample holds 120,000 to 150,000 distinct CDR3 sequences, around 11% seen once. This material consisted of whole blood, taken in connection with sensitization to the hapten diphenylcyclopropenone (DPC). The origin of the receptors is a woman in her forties or fifties with alopecia areata. Some clones in this sample may be carry-over from other donors' samples. CDR3s include the opening cysteine and the closing phenylalanine or tryptophan. D genes are given only for firm matches. A row's size may be missing; if present it is once, few, many or a size class.

cdr3_aa,cdr3_nt,j_call,clone_size,d_call,v_call
CASRDRDQPQHF,TGTGCCAGCAGGGACAGGGATCAGCCCCAGCATTTT,TRBJ1-5,.,TRBD1,TRBV6-4
CSAKGQGAANIQYF,TGCAGTGCTAAGGGACAGGGAGCGGCAAACATTCAGTACTTC,TRBJ2-4,.,TRBD1,TRBV20-1
CASSYSDGRGNNEQFF,TGTGCCAGCAGTTACTCCGACGGGAGGGGGAACAATGAGCAGTTCTTC,TRBJ2-1,.,TRBD2,TRBV6-2/TRBV6-3
CATSDWEDRGETQYF,TGTGCCACCAGTGATTGGGAGGACAGGGGAGAGACCCAGTACTTC,TRBJ2-5,few,TRBD1,TRBV24-1
CAISAGDTGELFF,TGTGCCATCAGTGCGGGTGACACCGGGGAGCTGTTTTTT,TRBJ2-2,.,.,TRBV10-3
CASSTTWAGETQYF,TGTGCCAGCAGCACCACCTGGGCGGGGGAGACCCAGTACTTC,TRBJ2-5,many,.,TRBV5-5
CASSSLAVTLTGELFF,TGTGCCAGCAGTTCCCTAGCGGTAACCTTGACCGGGGAGCTGTTTTTT,TRBJ2-2,.,TRBD2,TRBV12-3/TRBV12-4
CATETSGPYNEQFF,TGTGCCACAGAGACTAGCGGACCCTACAATGAGCAGTTCTTC,TRBJ2-1,few,TRBD2,TRBV7-9
CASSQVGRAEAFF,TGTGCCAGCAGCCAAGTTGGGCGGGCTGAAGCTTTCTTT,TRBJ1-1,many,.,TRBV4-2
CASSFPLAGKPTETDTQYF,TGTGCCAGCAGCTTTCCCCTAGCGGGAAAACCAACCGAAACAGATACGCAGTATTTT,TRBJ2-3,.,TRBD2,TRBV7-2
CSARESRGTDTQYF,TGCAGTGCTAGAGAGTCTCGGGGCACAGATACGCAGTATTTT,TRBJ2-3,.,.,TRBV20-1
CASSLLGTRVETQYF,TGTGCCAGCAGTTTATTAGGGACTAGAGTGGAGACCCAGTACTTC,TRBJ2-5,.,TRBD2,TRBV12-3/TRBV12-4
CASSQGEAASNSPLHF,TGCGCCAGCAGCCAGGGAGAGGCAGCTTCAAATTCACCCCTCCACTTT,TRBJ1-6,.,.,TRBV4-3
CASSLSRSREQYF,TGTGCCAGCAGTTTATCTAGGTCGCGGGAGCAGTACTTC,TRBJ2-7,few,.,TRBV28
CSVAGGHRRANTDTQYF,TGCAGCGTTGCAGGGGGCCACAGGAGGGCGAACACAGATACGCAGTATTTT,TRBJ2-3,few,TRBD1,TRBV29-1
CASSLAGNGQPQHF,TGTGCCAGCAGCTTAGCCGGGAACGGCCAGCCCCAGCATTTT,TRBJ1-5,.,.,TRBV11-2
CASSLQTSGRRAGELFF,TGTGCCAGCAGCTTACAGACTAGCGGGAGACGGGCCGGGGAGCTGTTTTTT,TRBJ2-2,.,TRBD2,TRBV5-4
CSASRSGGTEAFF,TGCAGTGCTAGTCGGAGCGGGGGCACTGAAGCTTTCTTT,TRBJ1-1,.,.,TRBV20-1
CASSLSGEDSPLHF,TGTGCCAGCAGCTTGTCAGGGGAGGATTCACCCCTCCACTTT,TRBJ1-6,few,.,TRBV5-6
CASSPFMDTQYF,TGTGCCAGCAGTCCATTTATGGATACGCAGTATTTT,TRBJ2-3,.,.,TRBV3-1
CAWSVTKNEQFF,TGTGCCTGGAGTGTGACAAAGAATGAGCAGTTCTTC,TRBJ2-1,few,.,TRBV30
CSVLGLAETDEQFF,TGCAGCGTGCTTGGACTAGCGGAAACCGATGAGCAGTTCTTC,TRBJ2-1,many,TRBD2,TRBV29-1
CSATTRGTGELFF,TGCAGTGCTACGACCAGGGGGACCGGGGAGCTGTTTTTT,TRBJ2-2,few,TRBD1,TRBV20-1
CASSDGGKTLHF,TGTGCCAGCAGTGACGGAGGGAAGACCCTCCACTTT,TRBJ1-6,.,.,TRBV6-4
CASSLDRGRVGYTF,TGTGCCAGCAGCCTAGACAGGGGGCGGGTTGGCTACACCTTC,TRBJ1-2,many,TRBD1,TRBV28
CASLKTGGDSSYEQYF,TGTGCCAGCTTGAAGACAGGGGGCGATAGCTCCTACGAGCAGTACTTC,TRBJ2-7,few,TRBD1,TRBV18
CASSPPGRSSYEQYF,TGTGCCAGCAGTCCGCCGGGACGGAGCTCCTACGAGCAGTACTTC,TRBJ2-7,few,.,TRBV12-3/TRBV12-4
CSAREGTSGGSYEQYF,TGCAGTGCTAGAGAGGGGACTAGCGGAGGGTCCTACGAGCAGTACTTC,TRBJ2-7,.,TRBD2,TRBV20-1
CASRDPGRGVSEAFF,TGTGCCAGCAGGGATCCGGGCAGGGGCGTTTCTGAAGCTTTCTTT,TRBJ1-1,few,.,TRBV6-5
CSVLRSGTANEKLFF,TGCAGCGTTCTAAGATCCGGGACAGCGAATGAAAAACTGTTTTTT,TRBJ1-4,few,TRBD1,TRBV29-1
CAIREPGQGYEQYF,TGTGCCATCAGAGAACCGGGACAGGGGTACGAGCAGTACTTC,TRBJ2-7,many,TRBD1,TRBV10-3
CASSHKLAGATDTQYF,TGTGCCAGCTCACACAAACTAGCGGGAGCCACAGATACGCAGTATTTT,TRBJ2-3,.,TRBD2,TRBV18
CASSRAGGLMNTEAFF,TGTGCCAGCAGCCGGGCAGGGGGGCTCATGAACACTGAAGCTTTCTTT,TRBJ1-1,.,TRBD1,TRBV12-3/TRBV12-4
CASSQRQGYEQYF,TGCGCCAGCAGCCAAAGACAGGGCTACGAGCAGTACTTC,TRBJ2-7,.,TRBD1,TRBV4-3
CASTIGLTGELFF,TGTGCCAGCACTATCGGGCTCACCGGGGAGCTGTTTTTT,TRBJ2-2,.,.,TRBV2
CASSTNDRLETQYF,TGTGCCAGCAGCACTAACGACAGGCTGGAGACCCAGTACTTC,TRBJ2-5,few,.,TRBV7-6
CSATPQGGKETQYF,TGCAGCGCGACGCCCCAGGGCGGGAAAGAGACCCAGTACTTC,TRBJ2-5,.,.,TRBV29-1
CAISDTETQYF,TGTGCCATCAGTGACACAGAGACCCAGTACTTC,TRBJ2-5,few,.,TRBV10-3
CASLKLRRGGSGYTF,TGTGCCAGCCTCAAACTCCGGAGAGGGGGGTCTGGCTACACCTTC,TRBJ1-2,many,.,TRBV2
CSVEYSDSGIEAFF,TGCAGCGTTGAATATTCGGACAGTGGGATTGAAGCTTTCTTT,TRBJ1-1,.,.,TRBV29-1
CASSSPTSGGETQYF,TGCGCCAGCAGCTCTCCGACGAGCGGAGGTGAGACCCAGTACTTC,TRBJ2-5,few,.,TRBV5-1
CASIRRSASSYEQYF,TGTGCCAGCATCCGGAGGAGCGCTAGCTCCTACGAGCAGTACTTC,TRBJ2-7,.,.,TRBV2
CSDAGLAGGGEQYF,TGCAGCGACGCAGGACTAGCGGGAGGAGGCGAGCAGTACTTC,TRBJ2-7,many,TRBD2,TRBV29-1
CASTHRESYGNTF,TGTGCCAGCACCCACCGGGAGAGCTATGGCAACACCTTC,TRBJ1-2,few,.,TRBV3-1
CSAQVSGLIISYEQYF,TGCAGTGCCCAGGTATCCGGACTAATCATTTCCTACGAGCAGTACTTC,TRBJ2-7,.,.,TRBV20-1
CASSLGLAGVTYNEQFF,TGTGCCAGCAGCCTGGGACTAGCGGGAGTGACCTACAATGAGCAGTTCTTC,TRBJ2-1,.,TRBD2,TRBV7-6
CASSRGVGVNEQFF,TGCGCCAGCAGCCGGGGAGTGGGGGTCAATGAGCAGTTCTTC,TRBJ2-1,.,.,TRBV5-1
CASSFGTGGYTF,TGCGCCAGCAGCTTCGGGACAGGCGGCTACACCTTC,TRBJ1-2,many,TRBD1,TRBV5-1
CASSLSRGGSNIQYF,TGTGCCAGCAGTTTATCCCGCGGGGGATCAAACATTCAGTACTTC,TRBJ2-4,few,TRBD2,TRBV27
CASSSPGGIYNEQFF,TGTGCCAGCAGCTCCCCGGGCGGCATCTACAATGAGCAGTTCTTC,TRBJ2-1,many,.,TRBV7-2
CASGRGQGETQYF,TGTGCCAGCGGCCGAGGACAGGGAGAGACCCAGTACTTC,TRBJ2-5,few,TRBD1,TRBV10-3